One sample yielded the 10 T cell receptor beta chains listed below, sequenced in a study of blood T cells in healthy people across ages. It was with a sample-barcoded 5' primer and a J-beta primer mix that a second PCR of about 7 to 12 cycles was run. TCRdb reanalysed the 5' RACE reads using MiXCR and keeps one entry per CDR3 protein. The sample carries around 1,500,000 distinct CDR3 sequences, roughly 45% recorded once. Source material: blood. The receptors were gathered from a woman aged 18-29 years in good health.

CDR3 loop: CANTPKASTEAFF. CDR3 sequence (DNA): TGTGCCAACACTCCAAAGGCGAGCACTGAAGCTTTCTTT. This rearrangement joins TRBV6-5 to TRBJ1-1; D is unclear. Deletions cut 10 bases from V and 4 bases from J, with 16 bases between. Per germline, CDR1 MNHEY and CDR2 SVGAGI. The length of the CDR3 is 13 residues.

This clonotype was seen more than once but under ten times. The V call is TRBV15, the J call TRBJ2-3; unclear D gene. Germline V gene data show CDR1 as LNHNV and CDR2 as YYDKDF (reference sequence). CDR3 length: 12 amino acids. The germline V and J ends were trimmed by 8 bases and 3 bases, with 9 bases remaining between them. CDR3 DNA sequence: TGTGCCACCTCCCAGAGGACAGATACGCAGTATTTT. Translated: CATSQRTDTQYF.

The chain combines TRBV6-6 with TRBJ1-1; 11 positions match TRBD1. The V segment lost 6 bases and the J segment 7 bases; nucleotides outside the gene matches: 7. Looked up from germline, CDR1 is MNHNY and CDR2 is SVGAGI (reference sequence). The CDR3 sequence is 14 residues long. CDR3 in amino acids: CASSRGTGGGEAFF. DNA for the CDR3: TGTGCCAGCAGCCGGGGGACAGGGGGTGGTGAAGCTTTCTTT.

This clonotype was observed many times. The chain links TRBV25-1 to TRBJ1-1; perhaps TRBD1 as D (5 bases). CDR1 MGHDK and CDR2 SYGVNS come from the germline V gene. Trimming stripped 4 bases from V and 3 bases from J, with 9 bases between. This CDR3 is built from 13 residues. CDR3 nucleotides: TGTGCCAGCAGTGCCCAGGGTTACACTGAAGCTTTCTTT. It encodes CASSAQGYTEAFF. Full variable domain (rest looked up from reference TRBV25-1 and TRBJ1-1): EADIYQTPRYLVIGTGKKITLECSQTMGHDKMYWYQQDPGMELHLIHYSYGVNSTEKGDLSSESTVSRIRTEHFPLTLESARPSHTSQYLCASSAQGYTEAFFGQGTRLTVV.

The J gene is TRBJ2-5, the V gene TRBV15; 7 bases agree with TRBD1. The V gene end was trimmed by 9 bases and the J gene end by 0 bases; junction bases not matched to a gene: 4. This CDR3 region has 13 residues. In germline, CDR1 is LNHNV, CDR2 YYDKDF (reference sequence). DNA for the CDR3: TGTGCCACTGAGGACAGGTACCAAGAGACCCAGTACTTC. It is translated as CATEDRYQETQYF.

This clonotype was recorded many times. The rearrangement links TRBV10-1 to TRBJ2-7; D not resolved. Germline-derived CDR1 and CDR2 are WNHNN and SYGVQD (reference sequence). The V gene lost 4 bases and the J gene lost 2 bases, with 9 bases spanning the gap. The CDR3 sequence is 13 residues long. CDR3 sequence reads: CASSAAGTYEQYF. The CDR3 nucleotides read TGCGCCAGCAGTGCGGCTGGAACCTACGAGCAGTACTTC.

This clonotype has a handful of counts. The rearrangement joins TRBV7-9 to TRBJ1-5; weak D call: TRBD1 (5 bases). Trimming took off 0 bases at V and 6 bases at J, with 21 bases between the two ends. The CDR3 spans 18 residues. Germline-derived CDR1 and CDR2 are SEHNR and FQNEAQ (reference sequence). DNA of the CDR3: TGTGCCAGCAGCTTAGCGGGGCAGGGTCGACTCGCAGGTCAGCCCCAGCATTTT. This translates into CASSLAGQGRLAGQPQHF.

The sample holds one count of this clonotype. V and J are TRBV12-3 or TRBV12-4 and TRBJ2-3; no definite D call. Between the trimmed V and J ends, which lost 5 bases and 1 base, there was a span of 16 bases. The length of the CDR3 is 16 residues. CDR3 in amino acids: CASSPRLSHGTDTQYF. The CDR3 DNA follows: TGTGCCAGCAGTCCCCGGCTCAGCCACGGCACAGATACGCAGTATTTT.

The J gene is TRBJ2-7, the V gene TRBV12-3 or TRBV12-4; 7 bases match TRBD2. V lost 5 bases to trimming and J lost 2 bases; unmatched junction nucleotides: 9. The CDR3 length is 15 residues. The CDR3 here is CASSEAGYYTYEQYF. The CDR3 coding sequence is TGTGCCAGCAGTGAAGCGGGATACTACACCTACGAGCAGTACTTC.

The genes are TRBV3-1 and TRBJ1-1; possible D gene TRBD1, 6 bases. The length of the CDR3 is 13 residues. The germline V and J ends were trimmed by 1 base and 7 bases, with 10 bases remaining between them. The germline CDR1 and CDR2 sequences are LGHDT and YNNKEL (reference sequence). The CDR3: CASSQGRQVEAFF. The CDR3 DNA follows: TGTGCCAGCAGCCAAGGGAGACAGGTTGAAGCTTTCTTT.